Reported below is one T cell receptor beta chain. Its cognate antigen is unknown. Clones were read by immunoSEQ multiplex PCR, and TCRdb kept only the in-frame ones, dropping some. The table includes 40,000 to 45,000 clones, 69% detected once. The data stem from a study of PD-1 blockade in classical Hodgkin lymphoma. General observations from the study: Repertoire differences lack defined causes, possibly disease activity or prior therapy. Among the patients, those starting nivolumab under 1 year after ASCT were excluded.

Specified time point: cycle 4 day 1 (C4D1), after around six weeks of nivolumab. Patients all relapsed after autologous stem cell transplantation, and there was variation in brentuximab vedotin exposure. The study recorded best responses of complete response, partial response or progressive disease. CDR1 SEHNR and CDR2 FQNEAQ come from the germline V gene (reference sequence). The CDR3 loop spans 18 amino acids. V was clipped by 4 bases and J by 2 bases; unmatched bases: 9. The genes are TRBV7-9 and TRBJ2-7; 15 bases match TRBD2. This receptor was taken from a human donor with classical Hodgkin lymphoma. The sequencing used peripheral blood mononuclear cells (PBMCs), collected before the fourth cycle of nivolumab. The CDR3 sequence is CASSWGLAGGPLTYEQYF. As DNA, the CDR3 is TGTGCCAGCAGCTGGGGACTAGCGGGGGGCCCTCTTACCTACGAGCAGTACTTC.